This entry lists 10 T cell receptor beta chains sequenced from one sample in a study of shared clonotypes between healthy human individuals. Generated by immunoSEQ multiplex PCR, the TCRdb table keeps only in-frame clones and is missing some. The sample contains some 1,100,000 clones, approximately 78% of which appear only once. The sequencing input was memory CD4+ T cells from PBMCs. The subset: CD45RA-negative fraction. These receptors all come from a man younger than 35 in good health. Some clones in this sample may be carry-over from other donors' samples.

This clone was picked up one time. The chain recombines TRBV9 with TRBJ1-5; TRBD1 matches 9 bases. V gave up 0 bases and J gave up 7 bases; unmatched junction bases: 5. The germline V gene has CDR1 SGDLS and CDR2 YYNGEE. The CDR3 covers 15 residues. The CDR3 reads CASSVDPTGGQPQHF. CDR3 DNA sequence: TGTGCCAGCAGCGTAGATCCCACAGGGGGCCAGCCCCAGCATTTT.

This clone appeared a single time. The V and J genes are TRBV7-9 and TRBJ2-1, with 7 bases identical to TRBD1. CDR3 length: 17 residues. Germline V CDR1 and CDR2: SEHNR, FQNEAQ (reference sequence). Trimming took 3 bases from V and 8 from J; bases not matched to a gene: 16. For the CDR3, the DNA is TGTGCCAGCAGCTTGTCGGGACAGTTCTCCAACCGGCATGAGCAGTTCTTC. This sequence encodes CASSLSGQFSNRHEQFF.

CDR3 sequence reads: CASSFASGSTDTQYF. The DNA for the CDR3 is TGTGCCAGCAGCTTCGCTAGCGGGAGCACAGATACGCAGTATTTT. The chain employs TRBV11-3 and TRBJ2-3; 8 bases are a match to TRBD2. Losses at the gene ends were 3 bases for V and 0 bases for J; bases not matched to a gene: 2. Germline CDR1 and CDR2: SGHNT and YENEEA. The CDR3 spans 15 residues.

The gene calls are TRBV6-5 and TRBJ2-7; 7 bases align to TRBD2. The trim removed 4 bases at V and 4 bases at J, leaving 10 bases unmatched. CDR3 length equals 15 residues. In germline, CDR1 is MNHEY, CDR2 SVGAGI. As DNA, the CDR3 is TGTGCCAGCAGTTTCTCCCTCGCGGGAGTGTACGAGCAGTACTTC. It encodes CASSFSLAGVYEQYF.

The chain joins TRBV5-1 to TRBJ2-7; TRBD2 matches at 13 bases. Unmatched junction bases numbered 4, after V lost 4 bases and J lost 0 bases. CDR1 SGHRS and CDR2 YFSETQ come from the germline V gene. The CDR3 spans 16 residues. CDR3 sequence (DNA): TGCGCCAGCAGCACGGGACTAGCGGGGAACTCCTACGAGCAGTACTTC. Residues: CASSTGLAGNSYEQYF.

This rearrangement joins TRBV28 to TRBJ1-1; D not certain. Per the germline V gene, CDR1 is MDHEN and CDR2 is SYDVKM. The CDR3 totals 13 residues. Trimming removed 7 bases at V and 1 base at J, with 10 bases between. CDR3 amino acids: CASTTLGNTEAFF. CDR3 nucleotide sequence: TGTGCCAGCACCACCCTGGGGAACACTGAAGCTTTCTTT.

This sequence joins TRBV2 and TRBJ1-4; D unresolved. CDR1 is SNHLY, CDR2 FYNNEI, per germline. V lost 7 bases to trimming and J lost 7 bases, with 16 bases between them. The CDR3 covers 14 residues. CDR3 sequence: CASTLGLGREKLFF. As DNA, the CDR3 is TGTGCCAGCACCCTCGGACTGGGTCGTGAAAAACTGTTTTTT. The variable domain in full, with the rest retrieved from reference TRBV2 and TRBJ1-4, is EPEVTQTPSHQVTQMGQEVILRCVPISNHLYFYWYRQILGQKVEFLVSFYNNEISEKSEIFDDQFSVERPDGSNFTLKIRSTKLEDSAMYFCASTLGLGREKLFFGSGTQLSVL.

V usage is TRBV11-2 and J usage is TRBJ2-7; 7 bases map to TRBD2. CDR3 length: 14 residues. Trimming took 5 bases from V and 4 from J; bases not matched to a gene: 8. CDR1 is SGHAT, CDR2 FQNNGV, per germline. CDR3: CASSKSGIGYEQYF. Written as DNA, the CDR3 is TGTGCCAGCAGCAAAAGCGGGATCGGATACGAGCAGTACTTC.

The rearrangement joins TRBV5-1 to TRBJ1-5; D call uncertain. Germline V gene sequence: CDR1 SGHRS, CDR2 YFSETQ. The germline V and J ends were trimmed by 5 bases and 8 bases, with 11 bases remaining between them. This CDR3 is 12 amino acids long. Here the CDR3 reads CASRPRGEPQHF. The DNA of the CDR3 is TGCGCCAGCAGACCCCGGGGTGAGCCCCAGCATTTT. Combining the CDR3 with reference TRBV5-1 and TRBJ1-5 gives the whole variable domain KAGVTQTPRYLIKTRGQQVTLSCSPISGHRSVSWYQQTPGQGLQFLFEYFSETQRNKGNFPGRFSGRQFSNSRSEMNVSTLELGDSALYLCASRPRGEPQHFGDGTRLSIL.

This chain uses TRBV5-6 with TRBJ2-5; D possibly corresponds to TRBD1 (5 bases). Trimming left V 0 bases short and J 1 base short, with 10 bases between. This CDR3 contains 15 residues. Germline V gene data show CDR1 as SGHDT and CDR2 as YYEEEE. The CDR3 DNA follows: TGTGCCAGCAGCTTGGGGGGCAGCCTCCAAGAGACCCAGTACTTC. As protein: CASSLGGSLQETQYF.